The T cell receptor (beta chain) described here comes from a study of vaccination and CD4 T cells after COVID-19. Sequenced with the Oncomine TCR Beta short-read assay was DNA taken from cultured CD4+ T cells. Genomic DNA was extracted from cultured CD4+ T cells. MiXCR, run by TCRdb on the PCR reads, gives a single entry per CDR3 protein. The sample consists of about 10,000 distinct CDR3 sequences, about 35% of them appearing once. Treatment specified: approximately 10-day PBMC culture with coronavirus spike peptide pools or control peptides (ViraFEST assay). Gathered ahead of the COVID-19 pandemic (2011-2018) were the CD4+ T cells of the unexposed donor. This CDR3 region has 15 residues. Trimming at V came to 6 bases and at J to 1 base, leaving 2 bases not matched to a gene. CDR1 SNHLY and CDR2 FYNNEI come from the germline V gene. Note on this clonotype: What it binds is not known.

The clonotype comes from a human donor in good health. Sequenced: CD4+ T cells from blood, cultured in vitro. The chain couples TRBV2 to TRBJ1-5, with 11 bases aligning to TRBD1. In DNA form, the CDR3 reads TGTGCCAGCAGGAGGGACAGGGGGAGCAATCAGCCCCAGCATTTT. Encoded protein: CASRRDRGSNQPQHF.